These T cell receptor beta chains were read from a single sample in a study of shared T cell receptors in the human thymus. Produced via immunoSEQ multiplex PCR; TCRdb's table is partial and in-frame only. The sample lists some 720,000 clones, roughly 88% seen once, with 0.0095% to 0.013% in the top ten. The same data also went into a second study, on human thymus T cells.

The sequenced material came from thymocytes. The receptor source for this set is a boy younger than two with a congenital heart defect. The CDR3 runs from the conserved cysteine through the conserved F or W. Fields, in order: clone size, V gene, J gene, D gene, CDR3 protein, CDR3 DNA. The D gene is left open where the match is weak. Only some rows state a clone size, as once, few, many or a class for expanded clones.

size: .; V: TRBV6-6; J: TRBJ2-7; D: TRBD1; CDR3: CASSSPQDRGYEQYF; DNA: TGTGCCAGCAGTTCTCCCCAAGACAGGGGCTACGAGCAGTACTTC
size: .; V: TRBV30; J: TRBJ2-3; D: .; CDR3: CAWSVKGISTDTQYF; DNA: TGTGCCTGGAGTGTAAAGGGGATAAGCACAGATACGCAGTATTTT
size: few; V: TRBV19; J: TRBJ2-7; D: .; CDR3: CASSIKIETSGEQYF; DNA: TGTGCCAGTAGTATTAAGATTGAGACTTCGGGTGAGCAGTACTTC
size: .; V: TRBV4-3; J: TRBJ2-3; D: TRBD2; CDR3: CANSQFPVAGEGTDTQYF; DNA: TGCGCCAACAGCCAATTCCCTGTAGCGGGAGAGGGCACAGATACGCAGTATTTT
size: few; V: TRBV27; J: TRBJ1-2; D: .; CDR3: CATRTKRDGYTF; DNA: TGTGCCACCCGGACAAAACGGGATGGCTACACCTTC
size: .; V: TRBV7-2; J: TRBJ2-7; D: .; CDR3: CASSPQGTYEQYF; DNA: TGTGCCAGCAGCCCGCAGGGCACCTACGAGCAGTACTTC
size: .; V: TRBV15; J: TRBJ2-7; D: .; CDR3: CATSSREIPYEQYF; DNA: TGTGCCACCAGCTCCCGGGAGATCCCCTACGAGCAGTACTTC
size: .; V: TRBV28; J: TRBJ1-5; D: .; CDR3: CASSFLSAGSNQPQHF; DNA: TGTGCCAGCAGTTTTCTGTCGGCCGGGAGCAATCAGCCCCAGCATTTT
size: once; V: TRBV9; J: TRBJ2-5; D: TRBD2; CDR3: CASSTSSVPGGPRETQYF; DNA: TGTGCCAGCAGCACCTCTAGCGTGCCGGGAGGGCCTAGGGAGACCCAGTACTTC
size: .; V: TRBV28; J: TRBJ2-7; D: .; CDR3: CASSLFSPGVYEQYF; DNA: TGTGCCAGCAGTTTATTTTCCCCGGGGGTCTACGAGCAGTACTTC